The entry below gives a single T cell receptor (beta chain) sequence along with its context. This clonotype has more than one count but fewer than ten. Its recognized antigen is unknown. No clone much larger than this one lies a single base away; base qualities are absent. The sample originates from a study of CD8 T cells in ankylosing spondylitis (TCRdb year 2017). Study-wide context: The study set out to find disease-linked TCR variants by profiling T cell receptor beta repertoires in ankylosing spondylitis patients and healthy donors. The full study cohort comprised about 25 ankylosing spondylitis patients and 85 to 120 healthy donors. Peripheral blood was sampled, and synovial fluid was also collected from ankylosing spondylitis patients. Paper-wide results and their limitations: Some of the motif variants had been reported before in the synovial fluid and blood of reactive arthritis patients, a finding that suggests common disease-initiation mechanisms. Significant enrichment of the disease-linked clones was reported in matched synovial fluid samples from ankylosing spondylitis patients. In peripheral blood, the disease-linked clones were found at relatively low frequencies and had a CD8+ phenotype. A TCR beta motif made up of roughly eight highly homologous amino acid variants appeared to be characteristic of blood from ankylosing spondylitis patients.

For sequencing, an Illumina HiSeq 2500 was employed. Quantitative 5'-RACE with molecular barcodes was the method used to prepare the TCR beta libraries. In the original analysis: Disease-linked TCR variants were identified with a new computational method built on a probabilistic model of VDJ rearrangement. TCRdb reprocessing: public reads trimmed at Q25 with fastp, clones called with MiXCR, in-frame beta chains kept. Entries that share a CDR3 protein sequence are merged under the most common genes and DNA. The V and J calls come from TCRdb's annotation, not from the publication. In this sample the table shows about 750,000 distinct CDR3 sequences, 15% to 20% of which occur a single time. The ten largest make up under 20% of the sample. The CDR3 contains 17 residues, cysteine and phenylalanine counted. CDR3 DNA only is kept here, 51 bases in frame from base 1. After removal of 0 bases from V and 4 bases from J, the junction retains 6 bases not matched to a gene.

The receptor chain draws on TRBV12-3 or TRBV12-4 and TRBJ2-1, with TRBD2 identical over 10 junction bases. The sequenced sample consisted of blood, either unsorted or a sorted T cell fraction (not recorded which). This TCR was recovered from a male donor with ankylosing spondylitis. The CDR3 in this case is CASSLASGSGGYNEQFF. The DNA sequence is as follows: TGTGCCAGCAGTTTAGCGTCGGGTAGCGGGGGGTACAATGAGCAGTTCTTC.